This section outlines one TCR beta chain sequence together with its context. The antigen is undetermined. This is likely a read error, given that the CDR3 carries no conserved phenylalanine or tryptophan at its end. This entry comes from a study of lung T cells in sarcoidosis with Löfgren's syndrome. The wider study: Repertoire analyses centered on Löfgren's syndrome patients. General study results and limits: TRAV12-1 and TRBV2 were reportedly most expanded in Löfgren's patients. TRAV12-1 preferentially paired with TRBV2, with homologous CDR3s. Multiple Löfgren's syndrome patients reportedly shared TRAV12-1 and TRBV2 CDR3 motifs.

V shed 5 bases and J shed 7 bases, with 26 bases lying between them. The CDR3 sequence is 17 residues long. The germline V gene has CDR1 MNHEY and CDR2 SMNVEV (reference sequence). TCRdb re-derived calls from the reads in MiXCR, one entry per CDR3 protein. The table shows 2,000 to 3,000 distinct CDR3 sequences, with roughly 29% occurring only once. The chain couples TRBV27 to TRBJ2-5, with D tentatively TRBD2 (5 bases). The sample was CD4+ T cells from PBMCs. This clonotype was obtained from a human donor with sarcoidosis (Löfgren's syndrome or another form), or a control subject (not recorded which). CDR3 nucleotides: TGTGCCAGCAGTCTTCGGCCCTTCGAATCTAGCCCTGGGACCCAGTACCTC. Protein product: CASSLRPFESSPGTQYL.